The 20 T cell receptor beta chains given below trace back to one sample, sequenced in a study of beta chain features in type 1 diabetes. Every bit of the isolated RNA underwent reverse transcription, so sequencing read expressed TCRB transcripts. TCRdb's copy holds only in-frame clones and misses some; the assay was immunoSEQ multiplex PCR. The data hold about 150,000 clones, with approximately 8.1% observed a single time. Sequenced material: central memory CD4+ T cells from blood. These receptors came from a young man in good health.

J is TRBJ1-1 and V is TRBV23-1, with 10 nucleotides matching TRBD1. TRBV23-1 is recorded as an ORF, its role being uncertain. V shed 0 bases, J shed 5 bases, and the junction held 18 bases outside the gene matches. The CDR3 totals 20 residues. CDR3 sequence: CASSQSGDRGRRGTSTEAFF. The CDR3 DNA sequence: TGCGCCAGCAGTCAATCAGGTGACAGGGGGCGAAGGGGTACTTCGACTGAAGCTTTCTTT.

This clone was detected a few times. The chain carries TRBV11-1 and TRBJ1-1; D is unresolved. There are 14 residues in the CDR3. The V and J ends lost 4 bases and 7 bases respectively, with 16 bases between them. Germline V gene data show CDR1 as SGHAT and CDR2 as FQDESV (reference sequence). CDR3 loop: CASSSPRRNIEAFF. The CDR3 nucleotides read TGTGCCAGCAGCTCGCCGAGGAGGAATATTGAAGCTTTCTTT.

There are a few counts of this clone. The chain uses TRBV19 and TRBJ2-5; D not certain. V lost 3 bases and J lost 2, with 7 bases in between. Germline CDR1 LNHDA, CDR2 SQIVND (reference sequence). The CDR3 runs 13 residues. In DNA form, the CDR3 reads TGTGCCAGTAGTATGCGGCTTCAAGAGACCCAGTACTTC. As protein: CASSMRLQETQYF.

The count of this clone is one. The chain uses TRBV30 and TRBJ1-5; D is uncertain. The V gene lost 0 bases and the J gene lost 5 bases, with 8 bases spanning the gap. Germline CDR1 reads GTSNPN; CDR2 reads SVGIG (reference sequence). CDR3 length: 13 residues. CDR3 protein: CAWSVNEDQPQHF. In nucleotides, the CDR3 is TGTGCCTGGAGTGTAAACGAGGATCAGCCCCAGCATTTT. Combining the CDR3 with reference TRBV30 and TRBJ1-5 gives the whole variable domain SQTIHQWPATLVQPVGSPLSLECTVEGTSNPNLYWYRQAAGRGLQLLFYSVGIGQISSEVPQNLSASRPQDRQFILSSKKLLLSDSGFYLCAWSVNEDQPQHFGDGTRLSIL.

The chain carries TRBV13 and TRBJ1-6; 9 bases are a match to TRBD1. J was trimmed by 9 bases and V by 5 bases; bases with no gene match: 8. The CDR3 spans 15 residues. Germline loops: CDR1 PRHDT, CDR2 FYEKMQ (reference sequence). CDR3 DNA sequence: TGTGCCAGCAGCGTACAGGGGGCTAAGGTTTCACCCCTCCACTTT. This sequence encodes CASSVQGAKVSPLHF.

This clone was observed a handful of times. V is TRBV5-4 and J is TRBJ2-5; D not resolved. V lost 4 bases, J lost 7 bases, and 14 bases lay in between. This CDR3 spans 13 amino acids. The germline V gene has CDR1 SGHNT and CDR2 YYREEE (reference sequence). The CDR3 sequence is CASSQGLDGTQYF. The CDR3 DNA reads TGTGCCAGCAGCCAAGGTCTAGATGGGACCCAGTACTTC.

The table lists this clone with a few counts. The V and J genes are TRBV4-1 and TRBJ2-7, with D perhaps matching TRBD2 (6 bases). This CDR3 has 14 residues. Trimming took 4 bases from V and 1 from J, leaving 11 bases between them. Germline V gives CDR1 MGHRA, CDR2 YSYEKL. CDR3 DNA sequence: TGCGCCAGCAGCCGGGAGGACGGGTCCTACGAGCAGTACTTC. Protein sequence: CASSREDGSYEQYF.

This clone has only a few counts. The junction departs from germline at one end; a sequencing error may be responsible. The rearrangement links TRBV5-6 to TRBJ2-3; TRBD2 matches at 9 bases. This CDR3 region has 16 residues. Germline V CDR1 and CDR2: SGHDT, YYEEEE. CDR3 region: CASSFFGRGGTNTQYF. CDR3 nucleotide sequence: TGTGCCAGCAGCTTTTTTGGGCGGGGGGGCACAAATACGCAGTATTTT.

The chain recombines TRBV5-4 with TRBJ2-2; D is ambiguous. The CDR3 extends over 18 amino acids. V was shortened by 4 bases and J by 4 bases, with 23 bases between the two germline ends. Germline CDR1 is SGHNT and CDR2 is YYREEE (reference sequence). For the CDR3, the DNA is TGTGCCAGCAGCCGAAGCCCCCGTCGGCTAACGGGCACCGGGGAGCTGTTTTTT. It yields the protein CASSRSPRRLTGTGELFF.

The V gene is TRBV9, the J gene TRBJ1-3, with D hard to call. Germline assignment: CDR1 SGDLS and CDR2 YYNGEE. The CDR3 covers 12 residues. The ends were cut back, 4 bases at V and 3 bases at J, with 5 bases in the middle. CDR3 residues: CASSTYGNTIYF. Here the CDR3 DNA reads TGTGCCAGCAGCACCTATGGAAACACCATATATTTT.

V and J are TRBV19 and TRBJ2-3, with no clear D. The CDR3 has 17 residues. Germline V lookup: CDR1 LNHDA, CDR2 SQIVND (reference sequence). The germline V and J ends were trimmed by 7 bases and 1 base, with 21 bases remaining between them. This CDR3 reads CASTFGSGITRTDTQYF. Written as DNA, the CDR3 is TGTGCCAGTACTTTTGGTTCAGGAATAACACGCACAGATACGCAGTATTTT.

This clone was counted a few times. The CDR3 nucleotides are TGCGCCAGTAGTGACAGGCAAGAGACCCAGTACTTC. Its protein product is CASSDRQETQYF. The chain carries TRBV5-1 and TRBJ2-5, with a tentative D call TRBD1 (6 bases). Germline CDR1 and CDR2: SGHRS and YFSETQ. The CDR3 has 12 residues. Trimming cost V 8 bases and J 2 bases, with 10 bases left between them.

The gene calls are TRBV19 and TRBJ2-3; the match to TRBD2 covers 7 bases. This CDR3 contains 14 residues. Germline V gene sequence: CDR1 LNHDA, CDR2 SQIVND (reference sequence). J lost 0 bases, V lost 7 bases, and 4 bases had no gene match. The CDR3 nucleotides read TGTGCCAGTAAGGTTAGCGGGAGCACAGATACGCAGTATTTT. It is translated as CASKVSGSTDTQYF.

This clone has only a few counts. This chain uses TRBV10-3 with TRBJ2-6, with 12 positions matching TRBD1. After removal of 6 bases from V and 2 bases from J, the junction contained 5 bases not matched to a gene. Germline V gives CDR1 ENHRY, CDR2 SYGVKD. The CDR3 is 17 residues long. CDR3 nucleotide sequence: TGTGCCATCAGGCCGGGACAGGGGGCGGCTGGGGCCAACGTCCTGACTTTC. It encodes CAIRPGQGAAGANVLTF.

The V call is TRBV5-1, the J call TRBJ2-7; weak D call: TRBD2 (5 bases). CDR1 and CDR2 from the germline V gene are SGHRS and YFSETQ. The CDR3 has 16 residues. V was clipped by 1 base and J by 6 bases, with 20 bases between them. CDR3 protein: CASSLYPGRPLGEQYF. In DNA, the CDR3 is TGCGCCAGCAGCTTGTATCCGGGGAGACCGCTCGGCGAGCAGTACTTC.

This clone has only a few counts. The CDR3 nucleotides are TGTGCCAGCAGTTCCGGGACTTCAGGGAGGTGGCAGCCCCAGCATTTT. It translates to CASSSGTSGRWQPQHF. The gene calls are TRBV28 and TRBJ1-5; possible D gene TRBD1, 5 bases. V gave up 4 bases and J gave up 7 bases, with 20 bases separating them. This CDR3 comprises 16 residues. CDR1 is MDHEN, CDR2 SYDVKM, per germline.

The CDR3: CATKTRQGAVNEQFF. The CDR3 bases are TGTGCCACCAAAACGCGACAGGGGGCGGTCAATGAGCAGTTCTTC. The gene calls are TRBV15 and TRBJ2-1, with TRBD1 matching 10 bases. V lost 7 bases, J lost 6 bases, and 9 bases stayed unmatched. Germline loops: CDR1 LNHNV, CDR2 YYDKDF (reference sequence). The CDR3 runs 15 residues.

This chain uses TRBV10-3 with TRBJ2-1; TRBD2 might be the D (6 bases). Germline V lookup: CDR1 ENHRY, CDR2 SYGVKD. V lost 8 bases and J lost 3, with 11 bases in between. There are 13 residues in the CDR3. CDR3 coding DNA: TGTGCCATCGGGGCGGGGTACTACAATGAGCAGTTCTTC. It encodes CAIGAGYYNEQFF.

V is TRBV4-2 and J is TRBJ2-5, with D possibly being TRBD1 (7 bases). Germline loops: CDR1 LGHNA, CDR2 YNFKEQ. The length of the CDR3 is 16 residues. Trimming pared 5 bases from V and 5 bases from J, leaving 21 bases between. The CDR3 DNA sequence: TGTGCCAGCAGCTATTGGAGGGGACAGCGCGGGGAGACCCAGTACTTC. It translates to CASSYWRGQRGETQYF.

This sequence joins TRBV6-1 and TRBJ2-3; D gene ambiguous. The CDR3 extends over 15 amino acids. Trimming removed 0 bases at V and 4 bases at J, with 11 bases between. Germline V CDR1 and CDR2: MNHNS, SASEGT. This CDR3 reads CASSEAAGLADTQYF. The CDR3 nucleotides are TGTGCCAGCAGTGAAGCGGCAGGATTGGCAGATACGCAGTATTTT.